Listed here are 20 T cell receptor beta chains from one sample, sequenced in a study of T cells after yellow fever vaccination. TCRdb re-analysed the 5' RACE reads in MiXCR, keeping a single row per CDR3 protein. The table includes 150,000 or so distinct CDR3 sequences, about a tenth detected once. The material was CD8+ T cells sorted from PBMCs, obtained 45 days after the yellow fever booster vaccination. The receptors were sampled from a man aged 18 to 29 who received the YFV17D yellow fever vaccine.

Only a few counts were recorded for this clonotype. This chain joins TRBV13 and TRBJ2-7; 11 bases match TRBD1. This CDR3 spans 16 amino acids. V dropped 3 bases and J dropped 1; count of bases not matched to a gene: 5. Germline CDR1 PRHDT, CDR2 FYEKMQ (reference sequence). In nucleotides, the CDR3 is TGTGCCAGCAGCTTCACCGGGACAGGGGGGTCCTACGAGCAGTACTTC. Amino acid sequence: CASSFTGTGGSYEQYF.

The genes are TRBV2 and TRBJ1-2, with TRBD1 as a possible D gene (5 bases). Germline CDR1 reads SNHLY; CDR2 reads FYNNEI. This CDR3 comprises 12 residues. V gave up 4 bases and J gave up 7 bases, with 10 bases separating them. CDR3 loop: CASSARGGGYTF. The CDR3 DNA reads TGTGCCAGCAGTGCGAGGGGAGGTGGCTACACCTTC.

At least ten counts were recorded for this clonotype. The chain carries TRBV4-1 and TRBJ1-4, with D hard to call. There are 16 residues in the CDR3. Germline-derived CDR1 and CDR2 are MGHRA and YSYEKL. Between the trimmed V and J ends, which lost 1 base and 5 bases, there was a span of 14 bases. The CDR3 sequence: CASSQVPGLTNEKLFF. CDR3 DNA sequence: TGCGCCAGCAGCCAAGTTCCGGGCCTCACAAATGAAAAACTGTTTTTT.

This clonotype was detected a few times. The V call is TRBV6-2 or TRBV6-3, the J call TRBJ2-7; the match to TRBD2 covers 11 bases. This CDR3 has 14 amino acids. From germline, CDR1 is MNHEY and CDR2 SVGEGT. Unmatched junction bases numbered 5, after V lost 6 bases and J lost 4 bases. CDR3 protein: CASRGLADGYEQYF. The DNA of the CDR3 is TGTGCCAGCAGGGGACTAGCGGACGGTTACGAGCAGTACTTC.

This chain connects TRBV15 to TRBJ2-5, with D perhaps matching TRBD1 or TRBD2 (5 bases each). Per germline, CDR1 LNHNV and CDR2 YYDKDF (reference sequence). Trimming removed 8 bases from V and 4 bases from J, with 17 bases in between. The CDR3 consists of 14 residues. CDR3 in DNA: TGTGCCACCTCGGGACCCCAAGGTTCAGAGACCCAGTACTTC. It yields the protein CATSGPQGSETQYF.

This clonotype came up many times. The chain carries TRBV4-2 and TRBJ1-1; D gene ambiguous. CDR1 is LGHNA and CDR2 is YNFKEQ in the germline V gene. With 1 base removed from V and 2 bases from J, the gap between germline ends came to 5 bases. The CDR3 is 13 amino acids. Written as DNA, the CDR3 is TGTGCCAGCAGCCAAGGGCACAACACTGAAGCTTTCTTT. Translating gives CASSQGHNTEAFF.

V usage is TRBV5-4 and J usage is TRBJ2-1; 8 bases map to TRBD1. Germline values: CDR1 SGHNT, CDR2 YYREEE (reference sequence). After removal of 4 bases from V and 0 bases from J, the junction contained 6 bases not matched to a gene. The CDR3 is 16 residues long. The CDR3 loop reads CASSTGQGGSYNEQFF. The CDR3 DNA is TGTGCCAGCAGCACCGGACAGGGCGGCTCCTACAATGAGCAGTTCTTC.

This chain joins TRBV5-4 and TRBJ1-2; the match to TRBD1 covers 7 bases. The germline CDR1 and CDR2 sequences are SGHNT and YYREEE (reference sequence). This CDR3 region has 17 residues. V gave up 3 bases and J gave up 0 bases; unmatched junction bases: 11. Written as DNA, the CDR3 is TGTGCCAGCAGCTGGGGGGGACAGTCTGTAACTAACTATGGCTACACCTTC. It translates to CASSWGGQSVTNYGYTF.

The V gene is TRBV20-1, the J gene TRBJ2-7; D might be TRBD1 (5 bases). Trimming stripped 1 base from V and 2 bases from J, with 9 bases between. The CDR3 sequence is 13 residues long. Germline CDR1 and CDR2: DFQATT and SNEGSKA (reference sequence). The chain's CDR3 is CSARGRAAYEQYF. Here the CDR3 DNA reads TGCAGTGCTAGAGGCAGGGCAGCCTACGAGCAGTACTTC.

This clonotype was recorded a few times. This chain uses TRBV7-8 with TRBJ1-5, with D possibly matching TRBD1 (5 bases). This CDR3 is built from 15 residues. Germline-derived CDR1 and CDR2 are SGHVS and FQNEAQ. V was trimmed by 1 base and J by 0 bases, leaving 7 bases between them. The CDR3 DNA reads TGTGCCAGCAGCTTAGACAGGTATAGCAATCAGCCCCAGCATTTT. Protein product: CASSLDRYSNQPQHF.

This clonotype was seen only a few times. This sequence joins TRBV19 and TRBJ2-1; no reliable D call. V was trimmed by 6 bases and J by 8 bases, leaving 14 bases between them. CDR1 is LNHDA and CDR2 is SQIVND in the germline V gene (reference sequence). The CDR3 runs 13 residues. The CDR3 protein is CASRGSTWDEQFF. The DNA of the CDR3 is TGTGCCAGTAGGGGATCGACCTGGGATGAGCAGTTCTTC.

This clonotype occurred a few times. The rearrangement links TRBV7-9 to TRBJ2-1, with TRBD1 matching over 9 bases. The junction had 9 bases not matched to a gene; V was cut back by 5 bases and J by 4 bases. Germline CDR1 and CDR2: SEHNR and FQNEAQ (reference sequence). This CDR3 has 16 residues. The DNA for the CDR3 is TGTGCCAGCAGCAATACACAGGGGGCCGCGTACAATGAGCAGTTCTTC. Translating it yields CASSNTQGAAYNEQFF.

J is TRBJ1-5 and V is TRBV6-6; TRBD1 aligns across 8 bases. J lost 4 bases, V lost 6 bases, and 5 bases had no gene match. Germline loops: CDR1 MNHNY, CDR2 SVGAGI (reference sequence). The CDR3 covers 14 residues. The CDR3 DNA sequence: TGTGCCAGCAGACCCACAGGGGGGAATCAGCCCCAGCATTTT. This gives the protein CASRPTGGNQPQHF.

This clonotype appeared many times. This chain's CDR3 is CSARDGTAAYEQYF. CDR3 bases: TGCAGTGCTAGAGATGGGACAGCGGCCTACGAGCAGTACTTC. The chain couples TRBV20-1 to TRBJ2-7; 7 bases are shared with TRBD1. In germline, CDR1 is DFQATT, CDR2 SNEGSKA (reference sequence). There are 14 residues in the CDR3. V lost 0 bases and J lost 2; bases outside the gene matches: 4.

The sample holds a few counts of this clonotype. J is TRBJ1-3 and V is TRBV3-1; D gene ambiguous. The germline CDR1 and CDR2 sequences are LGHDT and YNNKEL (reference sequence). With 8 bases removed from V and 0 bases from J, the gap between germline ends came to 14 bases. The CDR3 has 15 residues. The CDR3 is CASLDDSNSGNTIYF. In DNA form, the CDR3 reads TGTGCCAGCTTGGACGACTCCAACTCTGGAAACACCATATATTTT.

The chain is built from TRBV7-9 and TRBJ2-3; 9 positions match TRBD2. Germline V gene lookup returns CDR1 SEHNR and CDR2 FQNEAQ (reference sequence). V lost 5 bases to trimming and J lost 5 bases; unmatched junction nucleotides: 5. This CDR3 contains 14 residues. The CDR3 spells CASSDSGGGDTQYF. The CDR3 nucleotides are TGTGCCAGCAGCGATAGCGGGGGAGGAGATACGCAGTATTTT.

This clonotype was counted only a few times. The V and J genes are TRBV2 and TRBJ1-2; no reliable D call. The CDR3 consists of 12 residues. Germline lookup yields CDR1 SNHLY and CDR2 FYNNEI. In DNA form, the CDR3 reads TGTAATACCCGGGAAGCTAACTATGGCTACACCTTC. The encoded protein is CNTREANYGYTF. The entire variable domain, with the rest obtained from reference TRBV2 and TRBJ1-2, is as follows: EPEVTQTPSHQVTQMGQEVILRCVPISNHLYFYWYRQILGQKVEFLVSFYNNEISEKSEIFDDQFSVERPDGSNFTLKIRSTKLEDSAMYFCNTREANYGYTFGSGTRLTVV.

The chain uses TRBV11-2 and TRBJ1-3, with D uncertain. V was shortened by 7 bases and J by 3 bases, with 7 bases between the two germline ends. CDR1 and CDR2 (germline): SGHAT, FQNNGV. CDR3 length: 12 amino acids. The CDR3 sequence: CASISLGNTIYF. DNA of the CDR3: TGTGCCAGCATTTCTCTTGGAAACACCATATATTTT.

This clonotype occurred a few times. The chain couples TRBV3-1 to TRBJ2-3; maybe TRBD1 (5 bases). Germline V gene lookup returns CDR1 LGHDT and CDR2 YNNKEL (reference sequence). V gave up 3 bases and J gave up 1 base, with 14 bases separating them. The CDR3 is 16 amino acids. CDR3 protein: CASSHNTGLRTDTQYF. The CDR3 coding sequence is TGTGCCAGCAGCCATAACACAGGCCTACGCACAGATACGCAGTATTTT.

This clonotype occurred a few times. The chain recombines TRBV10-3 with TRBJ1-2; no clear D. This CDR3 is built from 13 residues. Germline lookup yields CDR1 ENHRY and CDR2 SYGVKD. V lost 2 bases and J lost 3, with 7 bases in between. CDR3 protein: CAISEPAYYGYTF. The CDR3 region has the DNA TGTGCCATCAGTGAGCCAGCCTACTATGGCTACACCTTC.